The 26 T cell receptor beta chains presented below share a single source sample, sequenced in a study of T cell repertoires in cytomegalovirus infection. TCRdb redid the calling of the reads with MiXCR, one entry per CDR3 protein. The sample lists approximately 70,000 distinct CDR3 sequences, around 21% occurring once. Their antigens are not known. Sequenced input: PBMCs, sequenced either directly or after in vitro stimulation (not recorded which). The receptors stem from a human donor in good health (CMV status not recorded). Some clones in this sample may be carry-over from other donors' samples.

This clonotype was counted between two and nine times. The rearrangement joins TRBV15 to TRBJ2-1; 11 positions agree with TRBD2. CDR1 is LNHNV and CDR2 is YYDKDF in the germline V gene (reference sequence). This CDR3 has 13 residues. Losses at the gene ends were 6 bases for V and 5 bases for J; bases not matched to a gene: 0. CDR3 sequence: CATRTSGNNEQFF. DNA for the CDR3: TGTGCCACCAGGACTAGCGGGAACAATGAGCAGTTCTTC.

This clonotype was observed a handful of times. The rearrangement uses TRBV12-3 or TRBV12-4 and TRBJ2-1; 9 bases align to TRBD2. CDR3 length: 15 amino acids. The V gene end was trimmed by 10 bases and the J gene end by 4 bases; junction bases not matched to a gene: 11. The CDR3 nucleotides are TGTGCCACTGAAGGGTCTAGCGGGAATTACAATGAGCAGTTCTTC. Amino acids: CATEGSSGNYNEQFF.

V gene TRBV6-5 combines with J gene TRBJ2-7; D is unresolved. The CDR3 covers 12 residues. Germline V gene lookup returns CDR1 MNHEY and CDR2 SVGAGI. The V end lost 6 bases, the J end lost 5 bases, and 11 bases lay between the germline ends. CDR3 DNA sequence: TGTGCCAGCAGGGCAGACGGGCACGAGCAGTACTTC. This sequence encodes CASRADGHEQYF.

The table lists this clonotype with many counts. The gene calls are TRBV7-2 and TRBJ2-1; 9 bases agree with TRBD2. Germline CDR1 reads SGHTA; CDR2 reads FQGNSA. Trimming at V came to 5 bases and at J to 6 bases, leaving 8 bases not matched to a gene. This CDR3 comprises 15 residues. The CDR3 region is CASSLPIAGVNEQFF. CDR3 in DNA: TGTGCCAGCAGCCTGCCGATAGCGGGAGTCAATGAGCAGTTCTTC. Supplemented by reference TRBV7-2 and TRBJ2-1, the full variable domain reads GAGVSQSPSNKVTEKGKDVELRCDPISGHTALYWYRQSLGQGLEFLIYFQGNSAPDKSGLPSDRFSAERTGGSVSTLTIQRTQQEDSAVYLCASSLPIAGVNEQFFGPGTRLTVL.

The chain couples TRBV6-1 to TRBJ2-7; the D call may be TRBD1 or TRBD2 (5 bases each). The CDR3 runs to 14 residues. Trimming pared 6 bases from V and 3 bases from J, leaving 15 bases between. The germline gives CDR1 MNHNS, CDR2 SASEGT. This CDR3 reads CASSRTGGGYEQYF. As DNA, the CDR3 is TGTGCCAGCAGCCGGACTGGTGGGGGCTACGAGCAGTACTTC.

This CDR3 reads CASSLFTPDLHSNQPQHF. CDR3 in DNA: TGTGCCAGCAGCTTATTCACCCCAGACCTTCATAGCAATCAGCCCCAGCATTTT. V and J are TRBV7-9 and TRBJ1-5, with unresolved D. CDR1 and CDR2 from the germline V gene are SEHNR and FQNEAQ (reference sequence). The CDR3 covers 18 residues. V was trimmed by 2 bases and J by 0 bases, leaving 17 bases between them. The full variable domain, completed using reference TRBV7-9 and TRBJ1-5, is DTGVSQNPRHKITKRGQNVTFRCDPISEHNRLYWYRQTLGQGPEFLTYFQNEAQLEKSRLLSDRFSAERPKGSFSTLEIQRTEQGDSAMYLCASSLFTPDLHSNQPQHFGDGTRLSIL.

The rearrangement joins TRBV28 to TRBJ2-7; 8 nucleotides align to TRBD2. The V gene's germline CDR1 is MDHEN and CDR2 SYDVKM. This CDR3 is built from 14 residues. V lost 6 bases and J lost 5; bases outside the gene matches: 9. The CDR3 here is CASSSGGSGDEQYF. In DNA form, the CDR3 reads TGTGCCAGCAGCTCTGGGGGTAGCGGGGACGAGCAGTACTTC. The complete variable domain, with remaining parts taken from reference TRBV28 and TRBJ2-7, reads DVKVTQSSRYLVKRTGEKVFLECVQDMDHENMFWYRQDPGLGLRLIYFSYDVKMKEKGDIPEGYSVSREKKERFSLILESASTNQTSMYLCASSSGGSGDEQYFGPGTRLTVT.

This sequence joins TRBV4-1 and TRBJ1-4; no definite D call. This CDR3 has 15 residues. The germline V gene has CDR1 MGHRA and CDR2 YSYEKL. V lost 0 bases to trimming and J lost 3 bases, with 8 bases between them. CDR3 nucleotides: TGCGCCAGCAGCCAAGAAGGCATTTCTAATGAAAAACTGTTTTTT. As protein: CASSQEGISNEKLFF.

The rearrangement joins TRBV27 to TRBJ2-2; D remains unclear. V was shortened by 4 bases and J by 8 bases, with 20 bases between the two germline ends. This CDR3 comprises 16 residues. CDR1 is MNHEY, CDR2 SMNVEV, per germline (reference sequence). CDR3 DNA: TGTGCCAGCAGTTCGGCTCCAAGGGTTCGGATGGGGGAGCTGTTTTTT. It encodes CASSSAPRVRMGELFF.

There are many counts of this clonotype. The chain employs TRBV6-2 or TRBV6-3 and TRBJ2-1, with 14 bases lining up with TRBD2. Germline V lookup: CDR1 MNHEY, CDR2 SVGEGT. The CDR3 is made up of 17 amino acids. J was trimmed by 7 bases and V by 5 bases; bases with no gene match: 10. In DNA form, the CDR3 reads TGTGCCAGCAGTCCTCCGACTAGCGGGAGGGGAGTAAATGAGCAGTTCTTC. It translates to CASSPPTSGRGVNEQFF.

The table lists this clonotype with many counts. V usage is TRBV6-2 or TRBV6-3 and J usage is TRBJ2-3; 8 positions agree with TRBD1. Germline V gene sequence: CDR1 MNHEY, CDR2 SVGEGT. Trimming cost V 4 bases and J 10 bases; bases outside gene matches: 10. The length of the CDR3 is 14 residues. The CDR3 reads CASSSASGGAAQYF. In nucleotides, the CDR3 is TGTGCCAGCAGTTCCGCCTCAGGGGGCGCGGCGCAGTATTTT.

DNA for the CDR3: TGTGCCAGCAGCTTAGTTTTCGGGGGCCCTAGCGGGACGTACAATGAGCAGTTCTTC. Translation: CASSLVFGGPSGTYNEQFF. V gene TRBV7-6 combines with J gene TRBJ2-1, with 9 bases identical to TRBD2. CDR1 and CDR2 (germline): SGHVS, FNYEAQ. The trim removed 1 base at V and 4 bases at J, leaving 14 bases unmatched. The CDR3 is made up of 19 amino acids.

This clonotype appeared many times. The CDR3 region is CASSANHPDTQYF. The CDR3 bases are TGTGCCAGCAGTGCTAACCACCCAGATACGCAGTATTTT. The chain joins TRBV28 to TRBJ2-3; the D is unclear. Looked up from germline, CDR1 is MDHEN and CDR2 is SYDVKM. Trimming pared 5 bases from V and 4 bases from J, leaving 10 bases between. There are 13 residues in the CDR3. The full variable domain, its missing parts supplied by reference TRBV28 and TRBJ2-3, is DVKVTQSSRYLVKRTGEKVFLECVQDMDHENMFWYRQDPGLGLRLIYFSYDVKMKEKGDIPEGYSVSREKKERFSLILESASTNQTSMYLCASSANHPDTQYFGPGTRLTVL.

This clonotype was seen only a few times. The DNA for the CDR3 is TGTGCCAGCAGTACAGGACGGATGAACACTGAAGCTTTCTTT. Protein: CASSTGRMNTEAFF. This rearrangement joins TRBV7-9 to TRBJ1-1, with D possibly matching TRBD1 (5 bases). This CDR3 spans 14 amino acids. Trimming took off 6 bases at V and 0 bases at J, with 11 bases between the two ends. The germline V gene has CDR1 SEHNR and CDR2 FQNEAQ (reference sequence). The full variable domain, in which reference TRBV7-9 and TRBJ1-1 provide the parts outside the CDR3, is DTGVSQNPRHKITKRGQNVTFRCDPISEHNRLYWYRQTLGQGPEFLTYFQNEAQLEKSRLLSDRFSAERPKGSFSTLEIQRTEQGDSAMYLCASSTGRMNTEAFFGQGTRLTVV.

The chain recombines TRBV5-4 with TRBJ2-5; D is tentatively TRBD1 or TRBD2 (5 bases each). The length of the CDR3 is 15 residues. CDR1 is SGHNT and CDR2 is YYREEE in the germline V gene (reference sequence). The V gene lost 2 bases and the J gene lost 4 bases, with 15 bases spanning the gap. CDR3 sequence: CASSLEAAGGETQYF. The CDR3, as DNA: TGTGCCAGCAGCTTAGAAGCGGCTGGGGGAGAGACCCAGTACTTC.

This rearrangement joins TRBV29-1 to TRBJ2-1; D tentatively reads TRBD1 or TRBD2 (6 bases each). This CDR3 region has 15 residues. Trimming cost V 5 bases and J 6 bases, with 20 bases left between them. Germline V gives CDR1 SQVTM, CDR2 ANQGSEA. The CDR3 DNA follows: TGCAGCGTTCACGCGGGGACACCGTCCGCCAATGAGCAGTTCTTC. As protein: CSVHAGTPSANEQFF.

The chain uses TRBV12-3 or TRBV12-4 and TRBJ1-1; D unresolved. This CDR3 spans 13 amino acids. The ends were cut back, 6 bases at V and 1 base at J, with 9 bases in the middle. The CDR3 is CASRPTTNTEAFF. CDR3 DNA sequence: TGTGCCAGCAGACCGACTACGAACACTGAAGCTTTCTTT.

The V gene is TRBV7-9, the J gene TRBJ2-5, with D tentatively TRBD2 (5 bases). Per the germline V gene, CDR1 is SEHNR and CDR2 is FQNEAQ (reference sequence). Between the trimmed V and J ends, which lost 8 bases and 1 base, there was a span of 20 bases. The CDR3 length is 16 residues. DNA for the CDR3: TGTGCCAGCGGACTTACCGCGGACCTACTCCAAGAGACCCAGTACTTC. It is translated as CASGLTADLLQETQYF.

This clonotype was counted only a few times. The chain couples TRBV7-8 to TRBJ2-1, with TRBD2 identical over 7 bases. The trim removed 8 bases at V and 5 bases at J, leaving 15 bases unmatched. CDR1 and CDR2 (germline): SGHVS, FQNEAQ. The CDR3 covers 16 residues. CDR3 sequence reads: CASAIVAGVTNNEQFF. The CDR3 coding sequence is TGTGCCAGCGCCATCGTAGCGGGTGTTACAAACAATGAGCAGTTCTTC.

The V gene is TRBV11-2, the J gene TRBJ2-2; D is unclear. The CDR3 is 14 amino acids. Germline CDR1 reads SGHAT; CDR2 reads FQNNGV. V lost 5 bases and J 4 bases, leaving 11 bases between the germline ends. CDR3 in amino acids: CASSPSGATGELFF. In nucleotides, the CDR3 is TGTGCCAGCAGCCCATCCGGAGCCACCGGGGAGCTGTTTTTT. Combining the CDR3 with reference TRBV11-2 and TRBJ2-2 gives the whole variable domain EAGVAQSPRYKIIEKRQSVAFWCNPISGHATLYWYQQILGQGPKLLIQFQNNGVVDDSQLPKDRFSAERLKGVDSTLKIQPAKLEDSAVYLCASSPSGATGELFFGEGSRLTVL.

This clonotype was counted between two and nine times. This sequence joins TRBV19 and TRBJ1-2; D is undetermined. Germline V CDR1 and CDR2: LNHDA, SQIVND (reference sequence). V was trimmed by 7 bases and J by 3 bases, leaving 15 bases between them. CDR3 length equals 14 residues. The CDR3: CASTTRGSHYGYTF. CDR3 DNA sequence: TGTGCCAGTACTACGCGAGGGAGTCACTATGGCTACACCTTC.

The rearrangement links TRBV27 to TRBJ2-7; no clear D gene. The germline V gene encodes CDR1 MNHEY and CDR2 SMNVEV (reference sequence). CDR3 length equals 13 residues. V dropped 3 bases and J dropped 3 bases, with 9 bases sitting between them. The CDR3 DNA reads TGTGCCAGCAGTTTCGCAAATGACTACGAGCAGTACTTC. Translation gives CASSFANDYEQYF.

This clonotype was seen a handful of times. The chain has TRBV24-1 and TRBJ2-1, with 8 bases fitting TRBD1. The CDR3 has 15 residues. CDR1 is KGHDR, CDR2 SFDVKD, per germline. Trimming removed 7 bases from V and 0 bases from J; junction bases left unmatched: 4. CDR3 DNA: TGTGCCACCAGAGGACAGGGCAGCTCCTACAATGAGCAGTTCTTC. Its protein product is CATRGQGSSYNEQFF.

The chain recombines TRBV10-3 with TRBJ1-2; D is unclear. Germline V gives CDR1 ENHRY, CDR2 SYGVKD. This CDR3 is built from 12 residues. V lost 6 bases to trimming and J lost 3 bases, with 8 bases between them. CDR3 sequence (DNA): TGTGCCATCAGAAGGCGGGACTATGGCTACACCTTC. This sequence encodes CAIRRRDYGYTF.

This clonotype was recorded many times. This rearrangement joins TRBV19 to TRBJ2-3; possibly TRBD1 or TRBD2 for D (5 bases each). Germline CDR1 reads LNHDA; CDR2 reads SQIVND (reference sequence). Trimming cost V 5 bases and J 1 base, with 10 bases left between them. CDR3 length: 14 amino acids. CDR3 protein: CASSFGTGTDTQYF. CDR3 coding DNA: TGTGCCAGTAGTTTCGGGACGGGCACAGATACGCAGTATTTT.

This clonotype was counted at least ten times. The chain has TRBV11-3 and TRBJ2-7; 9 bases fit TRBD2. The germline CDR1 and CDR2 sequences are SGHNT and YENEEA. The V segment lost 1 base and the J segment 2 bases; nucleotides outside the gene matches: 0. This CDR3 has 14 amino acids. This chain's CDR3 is CASSLVAGAYEQYV. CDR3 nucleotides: TGTGCCAGCAGCTTAGTAGCGGGAGCCTACGAGCAGTACGTC.